Below, 17 T cell receptor beta chains from the same sample are listed, as sequenced in a study of beta chain features in type 1 diabetes (dated by TCRdb to the late 2010s). The research as a whole found: A moderate but significant shortening of TCRB CDR3 length was observed in type 1 diabetes patients in all four CD4+ subsets.

No antigens are known for them. The library was made by the immunoSEQ multiplex PCR assay. The entire isolated RNA was reverse transcribed using the High Capacity cDNA Reverse Transcription Kit, and thus expressed TCRB transcripts were sequenced. TCRdb mirrors the immuneACCESS table, restricted to in-frame sequences. Some clones are absent from its copies; in checked studies, under half trace to an unresolved V gene, and the reason for the others is unknown. This sample gives more than 550,000 clones in total; more than 13% of them show up just once. The ten largest clones take up 0.04% of the sample. Input material: naive CD4+ T cells from blood. The cell subset or site label for this specimen denotes: true naive CD4+ T cells. These receptors all come from a man between 18 and 29 years old with type 1 diabetes.

The chain couples TRBV11-2 to TRBJ1-1; D remains unclear. CDR1 is SGHAT, CDR2 FQNNGV, per germline. The germline V and J ends were trimmed by 5 bases and 1 base, with 14 bases remaining between them. The CDR3 loop spans 15 amino acids. The CDR3 bases are TGTGCCAGCAGCCCCTCAGTTCATCCGAACACTGAAGCTTTCTTT. Protein product: CASSPSVHPNTEAFF.

This rearrangement joins TRBV7-9 to TRBJ2-6; the D gene could be TRBD1 or TRBD2 (6 bases each). From germline, CDR1 is SEHNR and CDR2 FQNEAQ (reference sequence). The germline V and J ends were trimmed by 0 bases and 4 bases, with 13 bases remaining between them. The CDR3 runs to 17 residues. The CDR3 region is CASSLAWAGTGANVLTF. In nucleotides, the CDR3 is TGTGCCAGCAGCTTAGCGTGGGCGGGGACAGGGGCCAACGTCCTGACTTTC.

The chain couples TRBV9 to TRBJ2-7, with D possibly TRBD2 on 5 matching bases. The CDR3 sequence is 15 residues long. The V gene lost 1 base and the J gene lost 0 bases, with 11 bases spanning the gap. Germline CDR1 is SGDLS and CDR2 is YYNGEE. Here the CDR3 DNA reads TGTGCCAGCAGCGTATCGGGAACGGGCTCCTACGAGCAGTACTTC. As protein: CASSVSGTGSYEQYF.

This clone has more than one count but fewer than ten. This chain uses TRBV4-2 with TRBJ2-1; the D is unclear. The CDR3 sequence is 16 residues long. Germline CDR1 and CDR2: LGHNA and YNFKEQ. The V end lost 6 bases, the J end lost 5 bases, and 20 bases lay between the germline ends. CDR3 residues: CASSPDSAEPDNEQFF. The CDR3 DNA is TGTGCCAGCAGTCCCGACTCGGCGGAGCCTGACAATGAGCAGTTCTTC.

This rearrangement joins TRBV18 to TRBJ2-1, with 7 bases aligning to TRBD2. Germline trimming cut 3 bases from V and 7 bases from J; bases unmatched to any gene: 12. The CDR3 loop spans 16 amino acids. The germline V gene has CDR1 KGHSH and CDR2 LQKENI. CDR3 sequence: CASSPIEAGWTNEQFF. DNA of the CDR3: TGTGCCAGCTCACCCATCGAAGCGGGATGGACGAATGAGCAGTTCTTC.

The chain carries TRBV6-1 and TRBJ1-5; a possible D gene is TRBD1 (6 bases). V was cut by 5 bases and J by 3 bases, with 11 bases left in between. From germline, CDR1 is MNHNS and CDR2 SASEGT. The CDR3 extends over 14 amino acids. The CDR3 loop reads CASSLDRHNQPQHF. CDR3 DNA: TGTGCCAGCAGTTTGGACAGACACAATCAGCCCCAGCATTTT.

The chain couples TRBV7-9 to TRBJ2-1; D could derive from TRBD1 or TRBD2 (5 bases each). This CDR3 spans 15 amino acids. The V gene lost 5 bases and the J gene lost 6 bases, with 17 bases spanning the gap. The V gene's germline CDR1 is SEHNR and CDR2 FQNEAQ (reference sequence). This CDR3 is CASSPHGGPGNEQFF. DNA of the CDR3: TGTGCCAGCAGCCCGCATGGGGGACCGGGCAATGAGCAGTTCTTC.

DNA of the CDR3: TGTGCCTGGAGTGTCTCGGGGGAAGAGACCCAGTACTTC. As protein: CAWSVSGEETQYF. V and J are TRBV30 and TRBJ2-5; D perhaps matches TRBD2 (6 bases). The germline V gene encodes CDR1 GTSNPN and CDR2 SVGIG (reference sequence). V was cut by 0 bases and J by 3 bases, with 8 bases left in between. The CDR3 extends over 13 amino acids.

This clone was seen a few times. The rearrangement uses TRBV6-5 and TRBJ2-1; 11 bases agree with TRBD2. The CDR3 has 15 amino acids. V was clipped by 6 bases and J by 4 bases; unmatched bases: 5. CDR1 is MNHEY, CDR2 SVGAGI, per germline. DNA of the CDR3: TGTGCCAGCAGCAGGACTAGCGGGCTGTACAATGAGCAGTTCTTC. Amino acid sequence: CASSRTSGLYNEQFF.

The chain uses TRBV25-1 and TRBJ1-3; D remains unclear. Germline V gives CDR1 MGHDK, CDR2 SYGVNS. Trimming removed 6 bases from V and 8 bases from J, with 26 bases in between. This CDR3 comprises 17 residues. The DNA of the CDR3 is TGTGCCAGCAGCTCAGGTCGACTTGCTGAAATCGGCGACACCATATATTTT. It encodes CASSSGRLAEIGDTIYF.

This clone was recorded a few times. The J gene is TRBJ2-2, the V gene TRBV5-4, with D hard to call. The V end was cut by 2 bases, the J end by 8 bases, with 22 bases between. CDR3 length: 17 residues. Germline V CDR1 and CDR2: SGHNT, YYREEE (reference sequence). The CDR3, as DNA: TGTGCCAGCAGCTTTCGGGTCGCATCCATAAGGGATGGGGAGCTGTTTTTT. This codes for CASSFRVASIRDGELFF.

V usage is TRBV7-9 and J usage is TRBJ2-1; tentative D call: TRBD2 (5 bases). V was clipped by 5 bases and J by 8 bases, with 16 bases between them. The CDR3 covers 14 residues. In germline, CDR1 is SEHNR, CDR2 FQNEAQ (reference sequence). This CDR3 is CASSPQASSDEQFF. In DNA, the CDR3 is TGTGCCAGCAGCCCGCAGGCTAGCAGCGATGAGCAGTTCTTC.

The chain is built from TRBV5-6 and TRBJ1-2, with 7 positions matching TRBD1. Germline values: CDR1 SGHDT, CDR2 YYEEEE. This CDR3 is 13 amino acids long. Trimming removed 0 bases from V and 5 bases from J; junction bases left unmatched: 1. The DNA for the CDR3 is TGTGCCAGCAGCTTGGCCAGGGGGTATGGCTACACCTTC. This translates into CASSLARGYGYTF.

This chain uses TRBV5-1 with TRBJ1-1, with 9 bases lining up with TRBD1. The CDR3 spans 14 residues. From germline, CDR1 is SGHRS and CDR2 YFSETQ. Germline trimming cut 4 bases from V and 1 base from J; bases unmatched to any gene: 2. The CDR3: CASSKDRGNTEAFF. CDR3 in DNA: TGCGCCAGCAGCAAGGACAGGGGGAACACTGAAGCTTTCTTT.

This chain connects TRBV28 to TRBJ2-3, with 8 bases aligning to TRBD1. From germline, CDR1 is MDHEN and CDR2 SYDVKM. This CDR3 comprises 15 residues. J was trimmed by 2 bases and V by 4 bases; bases with no gene match: 5. The CDR3 DNA sequence: TGTGCCAGCAGTTCCGGACAGGGCTACACAGATACGCAGTATTTT. It specifies CASSSGQGYTDTQYF.

The chain links TRBV5-6 to TRBJ1-2, with D unclear. Germline V CDR1 and CDR2: SGHDT, YYEEEE. V shed 5 bases and J shed 5 bases, with 10 bases lying between them. This CDR3 region has 12 residues. Here the CDR3 reads CASRRVGYGYTF. The CDR3 coding sequence is TGTGCCAGCAGACGCGTGGGGTATGGCTACACCTTC.

CDR3 bases: TGCGCCAGCAGCTTTAGCCTCCTTAATGAGCAGTTCTTC. It is translated as CASSFSLLNEQFF. The V call is TRBV5-1, the J call TRBJ2-1; D ambiguous. CDR3 length: 13 residues. Germline V lookup: CDR1 SGHRS, CDR2 YFSETQ. V lost 2 bases and J 7 bases, leaving 10 bases between the germline ends.